A selection of T cell receptor beta chains follows, all from one sample in a study of identical twins. TCRdb processed the 5' RACE reads anew with MiXCR; each CDR3 protein has one entry. The sample carries hundreds of thousands of distinct CDR3 sequences, roughly 20% recorded once. These data were likewise used in another study, on T cells expressing NK-cell markers.

Sequencing input: PBMCs. The receptors were gathered from a woman between 18 and 30 years old in good health. The conserved cysteine and the conserved F or W are not part of the CDR3 here. The D gene is left open where the match is weak.

D gene | V gene | CDR3 protein
TRBD2 | TRBV4-3 | ASSLTIAGYNEQF
TRBD1 | TRBV12-3/TRBV12-4 | ASSRQGLGEQY
. | TRBV6-2/TRBV6-3 | ASSYATPPQSGRTYNEQF
. | TRBV20-1 | SARAPSSTDTQY
. | TRBV2 | ASSEERQHTQY
. | TRBV5-1 | ASSPNTDTQY
. | TRBV12-3/TRBV12-4 | ASSLRPAVRYEQY
. | TRBV7-3 | ASSLRGTYDEQF
. | TRBV20-1 | SARSTRQETQY
. | TRBV11-2 | ASSLDAVVADTQY
TRBD2 | TRBV10-3 | AIGREGDEQF
. | TRBV7-9 | ASSLRGDYNSPLH
. | TRBV12-3/TRBV12-4 | ANSLGGKNIQY
. | TRBV12-3/TRBV12-4 | ASSFTGLYGYT
. | TRBV5-1 | ASSLAGTLNSPLH
. | TRBV7-9 | ASRARDLLLPDTQY
. | TRBV20-1 | SARDLGGPDTQY
. | TRBV5-1 | ASSLQGFRELF
. | TRBV5-6 | ASSLGDPGAKTQY
TRBD1 | TRBV5-1 | ASSMTGEYNGYT
. | TRBV5-1 | ASSLADPNAETQY
TRBD2 | TRBV11-1 | ASSLLGSTSGGASYEQY
TRBD2 | TRBV20-1 | SARASGGGSYNEQF
TRBD1 | TRBV20-1 | SARDWTNRGPEAF
. | TRBV5-1 | ASSPWLLDGTYEQY
. | TRBV5-5 | ASSFETGGYEQY
. | TRBV20-1 | SAPEMRGFGYEQY
TRBD1 | TRBV29-1 | SGGRGRNTGELF
. | TRBV3-1 | ASSPSPWRAGETQY
TRBD1 | TRBV29-1 | SVPPGQGGYT
TRBD2 | TRBV20-1 | SARAPSGAFGTDTQY
TRBD1 | TRBV5-1 | ASSLVGQGSAGTEAF
. | TRBV5-5 | ASSLGIRDTGELF
TRBD2 | TRBV12-3/TRBV12-4 | ASSLRVAGPYEQF
. | TRBV6-5 | ASSYPNQDSPTDTQY
TRBD1 | TRBV4-3 | ASSQYKTGFTSGANVLT
. | TRBV10-3 | AISDQTLEQY
. | TRBV5-1 | ASSKDASSYEQY
. | TRBV2 | ASSEVVGTEAF
TRBD1 | TRBV6-1 | ASMRTGGVEAF
. | TRBV4-2 | ASSQDVAEAF
. | TRBV20-1 | SARAGSNYEQY
TRBD2 | TRBV24-1 | ATSRSGSSYNEQF
. | TRBV4-3 | ASSRLAGDRTDTQY
TRBD1 | TRBV6-4 | ASSADRAGGELF
. | TRBV12-3/TRBV12-4 | ASSPTAGGYT
. | TRBV9 | ASSTYRSSTDTQY
TRBD1 | TRBV20-1 | SARDRRQGAHEQY
TRBD2 | TRBV24-1 | ATSRGGRPYNEQF
. | TRBV29-1 | SVEISVSYEQY
. | TRBV12-3/TRBV12-4 | ASGTRGAGAGTEAF
TRBD1 | TRBV5-1 | ASTQDRGRRNEQF
TRBD1 | TRBV20-1 | SARGGTASTNEKLF
. | TRBV20-1 | SAEVGDGYT